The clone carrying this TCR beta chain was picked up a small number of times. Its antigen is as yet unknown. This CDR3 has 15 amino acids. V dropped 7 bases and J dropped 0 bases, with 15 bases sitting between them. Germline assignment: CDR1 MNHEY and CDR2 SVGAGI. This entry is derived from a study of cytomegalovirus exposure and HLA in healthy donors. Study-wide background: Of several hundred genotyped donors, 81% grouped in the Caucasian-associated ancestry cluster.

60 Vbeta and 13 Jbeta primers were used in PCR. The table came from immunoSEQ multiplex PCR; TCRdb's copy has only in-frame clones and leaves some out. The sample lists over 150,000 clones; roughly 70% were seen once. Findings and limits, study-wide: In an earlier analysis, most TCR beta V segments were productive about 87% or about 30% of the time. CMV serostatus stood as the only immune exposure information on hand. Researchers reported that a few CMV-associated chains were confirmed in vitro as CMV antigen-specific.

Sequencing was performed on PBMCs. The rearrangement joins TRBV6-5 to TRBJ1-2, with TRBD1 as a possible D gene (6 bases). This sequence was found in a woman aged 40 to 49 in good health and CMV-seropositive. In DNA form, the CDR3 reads TGTGCCAGCACCTTAACGGGGACATCTAACTATGGCTACACCTTC. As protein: CASTLTGTSNYGYTF.